This T cell receptor (beta chain) comes out of a study of T cell responses to AZD1222 COVID-19 vaccine. Here immunoSEQ multiplex PCR was the method, and the copy in TCRdb shows in-frame clones only, minus some. The sample yields about 120,000 clones, about 90% seen once. Trimming took off 5 bases at V and 5 bases at J, with 18 bases between the two ends. Germline V gives CDR1 SGHVS, CDR2 FQNEAQ. The length of the CDR3 is 15 residues. The chain combines TRBV7-8 with TRBJ2-5, with TRBD1 as a possible D gene (5 bases). The sample here was peripheral blood, taken on day 0 of AZD1222 vaccination. This clonotype originated in an adult in good health. The CDR3 sequence: CASSAIDTGQETQYF. The CDR3 DNA sequence: TGTGCCAGCAGCGCAATCGACACAGGCCAGGAGACCCAGTACTTC.